This T cell receptor (beta chain) was identified in a study of T cells in Graves' hyperthyroidism and ophthalmopathy. Study context: Peripheral blood was taken when the disease was first diagnosed, before any treatment began.

CDR1 MDHEN and CDR2 SYDVKM come from the germline V gene. Trimming took 3 bases from V and 6 from J; bases not matched to a gene: 4. This CDR3 region has 13 residues. TCR beta CDR3 regions were amplified from RNA. The study used the HTBI primer set for a first-round RT-PCR of the TCR CDR3. MiXCR, applied by TCRdb to the multiplex PCR reads, yields one record per CDR3 protein. The table has more than 150,000 distinct CDR3 sequences, over 15% seen once; the top ten hold around 27%. The receptor was derived from a woman between 45 and 60 years old with Graves' hyperthyroidism. Sequenced: blood. The chain is built from TRBV28 and TRBJ1-1; 7 bases line up with TRBD1. The CDR3 sequence: CASSLGQLPEAFF. In nucleotides, the CDR3 is TGTGCCAGCAGTTTGGGACAGCTACCTGAAGCTTTCTTT.